Listed here are 10 T cell receptor beta chains from one sample, sequenced in a study of blood T cell repertoires in COVID-19. Libraries were prepared by immunoSEQ multiplex PCR; TCRdb keeps only in-frame clonotypes and omits some of them. The sample consists of under 200,000 clones, approximately 83% of them appearing once. Source material: peripheral blood. The receptors derive from a human donor with acute or convalescent COVID-19. The donor label of this sample is uncertain.

The CDR3 bases are TGCGCCAGCAGCTTTCGACAGGGAAGTGGCTACACCTTC. Residues: CASSFRQGSGYTF. The V gene is TRBV5-1, the J gene TRBJ1-2, with 7 nucleotides matching TRBD1. Trimming removed 2 bases from V and 7 bases from J; junction bases left unmatched: 5. Germline V lookup: CDR1 SGHRS, CDR2 YFSETQ. The CDR3 spans 13 residues.

This clone has just a few counts. The chain is built from TRBV28 and TRBJ1-2; 9 bases line up with TRBD1. CDR1 and CDR2 (germline): MDHEN, SYDVKM. The CDR3 has 16 amino acids. V dropped 6 bases and J dropped 0; count of bases not matched to a gene: 8. The CDR3, as DNA: TGTGCCAGCAGGAAACCGGGACAGGGAGCTAACTATGGCTACACCTTC. Protein product: CASRKPGQGANYGYTF.

This sequence joins TRBV19 and TRBJ2-3, with D uncertain. V lost 6 bases to trimming and J lost 6 bases, with 7 bases between them. Germline V lookup: CDR1 LNHDA, CDR2 SQIVND (reference sequence). The CDR3 sequence is 11 residues long. CDR3 loop: CASSLSDTQYF. The CDR3 DNA is TGTGCCAGTAGCCTTTCGGATACGCAGTATTTT.

The V gene is TRBV18, the J gene TRBJ2-3, with D unresolved. Per the germline V gene, CDR1 is KGHSH and CDR2 is LQKENI. The CDR3 extends over 13 amino acids. V lost 5 bases and J lost 6, with 12 bases in between. Here the CDR3 reads CASSSHPEDTQYF. DNA of the CDR3: TGTGCCAGCTCATCCCACCCGGAGGATACGCAGTATTTT. Full variable domain (remainder filled in from reference TRBV18 and TRBJ2-3): NAGVMQNPRHLVRRRGQEARLRCSPMKGHSHVYWYRQLPEEGLKFMVYLQKENIIDESGMPKERFSAEFPKEGPSILRIQQVVRGDSAAYFCASSSHPEDTQYFGPGTRLTVL.

The chain combines TRBV7-8 with TRBJ1-5; D gene uncertain. Germline V gives CDR1 SGHVS, CDR2 FQNEAQ. V was shortened by 2 bases and J by 1 base, with 18 bases between the two germline ends. The CDR3 length is 18 residues. CDR3 coding DNA: TGTGCCAGCAGCTTAAGGTATCGGGTAGGTCAGAGCAATCAGCCCCAGCATTTT. Translation: CASSLRYRVGQSNQPQHF.

The rearrangement links TRBV7-2 to TRBJ1-2; D unclear. The CDR3 consists of 12 residues. Germline CDR1 is SGHTA and CDR2 is FQGNSA. Trimming left V 8 bases short and J 1 base short, with 8 bases between. The CDR3 nucleotides read TGTGCCAGCGGTGCGGGTAACTATGGCTACACCTTC. It specifies CASGAGNYGYTF.

The DNA of the CDR3 is TGTGCCAGCAGCCCGACAGAATTCTCCTACGAGCAGTACTTC. This gives the protein CASSPTEFSYEQYF. This chain connects TRBV9 to TRBJ2-7; possibly TRBD1 for D (5 bases). The CDR3 has 14 residues. Germline V lookup: CDR1 SGDLS, CDR2 YYNGEE. V was pared by 4 bases and J by 0 bases, with 11 bases between.

The chain links TRBV4-2 to TRBJ2-7, with 10 bases matching TRBD1. The V and J ends lost 4 bases and 4 bases, in that order; junction bases with no gene match: 7. Germline-derived CDR1 and CDR2 are LGHNA and YNFKEQ. This CDR3 region has 15 residues. The CDR3: CASSLSRDRGYEQYF. Written as DNA, the CDR3 is TGTGCCAGCAGCCTTAGCCGGGACAGGGGTTACGAGCAGTACTTC.

In DNA, the CDR3 is TGTGCCAGCAGCCGCAGACTAGCGGGTGCGGTGGTGTTCTTC. This translates into CASSRRLAGAVVFF. The J gene is TRBJ2-1, the V gene TRBV7-9, with 10 nucleotides matching TRBD2. The V gene's germline CDR1 is SEHNR and CDR2 FQNEAQ (reference sequence). CDR3 size: 14 residues. The V and J ends lost 5 bases and 15 bases, in that order; junction bases with no gene match: 13.

The rearrangement joins TRBV11-2 to TRBJ2-7, with 9 bases lining up with TRBD1. With 6 bases clipped from V and 3 bases from J, the junction kept 9 bases outside the gene matches. Germline CDR1 and CDR2: SGHAT and FQNNGV. This CDR3 has 15 residues. The CDR3 DNA follows: TGTGCCAGCAGAGGGCTTGGGACAGGGAACTACGAGCAGTACTTC. Translating gives CASRGLGTGNYEQYF.